These T cell receptor beta chains were read from a single sample in a study of control samples from healthy donors and cancer patients. The assay was immunoSEQ multiplex PCR, and TCRdb's table has in-frame clones only and misses some. The sample records about 130,000 clones, 70% to 90% being singletons. What was sequenced was blood. These receptors all come from a man aged 50-59 years in good health. CDR3s include the opening cysteine and the closing phenylalanine or tryptophan. A D gene is named only where the DNA matches it firmly. The size entry is marked missing in some rows and otherwise reads once, few, many or a size class.

>-|TRBJ1-5|TRBV28|-
CASSLFVQARDQPQHF
>TRBD1|TRBJ1-2|TRBV9|-
CASSFRAGGGYGYTF
>TRBD1|TRBJ1-1|TRBV7-6|-
CASSLVLGQGFLNTEAFF
>-|TRBJ1-5|TRBV28|-
CASSFMKGNQPQHF
>TRBD2|TRBJ2-7|TRBV4-2|-
CASSQDPSGGAGEQYF
>TRBD1|TRBJ1-1|TRBV6-5|-
CASRTGTEAFF
>-|TRBJ2-5|TRBV20-1|-
CSAEQETQYF
>-|TRBJ2-7|TRBV5-4|few
CASSSVHRVHEQYF
>-|TRBJ1-1|TRBV29-1|-
CSVEETGNTEAFF
>TRBD1|TRBJ2-1|TRBV27|-
CASSLFRGSSYNEQFF
>-|TRBJ1-2|TRBV11-2|-
CASSSRRGGYTF
>TRBD1|TRBJ1-2|TRBV10-3|-
CAISGRQGFDGYTF
>-|TRBJ2-3|TRBV11-2|-
CASSPRLRPRGTDTQYF
>-|TRBJ1-5|TRBV6-4|-
CASDWGYDQPQHF
>-|TRBJ1-5|TRBV28|-
CASSLYRVDQPQHF
>-|TRBJ1-5|TRBV6-4|-
CASSPRTEISNQPQHF
>-|TRBJ2-7|TRBV11-3|-
CASSLVLGSNEQYF
>TRBD2|TRBJ2-3|TRBV4-1|-
CASSQDLSGGLCF
>-|TRBJ2-1|TRBV30|-
CAWSVVRGNEQFF
>-|TRBJ2-3|TRBV4-1|-
CASSQTGITSTDTQYF
>TRBD2|TRBJ2-7|TRBV3-1/TRBV3-2|-
CASSQVGGTPYEQYF
>TRBD1|TRBJ2-2|TRBV3-1/TRBV3-2|-
CASSQQRDRGRGELFF
>TRBD2|TRBJ2-1|TRBV7-3|-
CAGSPNLLAGGPYDYNEQFF
>TRBD1|TRBJ1-4|TRBV7-6|-
CASSLRQQGARANEKLFF
>-|TRBJ2-5|TRBV11-2|-
CASSLSWVETGTQYF
>-|TRBJ2-3|TRBV11-2|-
CASSPGVPDTQYF
>-|TRBJ1-4|TRBV5-4|few
CASSLNRGGATNEKLFF
>-|TRBJ2-2|TRBV6-5|-
CASRRAANTGELFF
>-|TRBJ1-5|TRBV28|-
CASSFEQDYQPQHF
>TRBD1|TRBJ2-1|TRBV19|-
CASSIGQGEYNEQFF
>-|TRBJ2-5|TRBV5-6|-
CASSLVSPGRVETQYF
>-|TRBJ2-2|TRBV24-1|-
CATSHISTGELFF
>TRBD1|TRBJ2-7|TRBV19|-
CASRPRTGGGYEQYF
>-|TRBJ2-1|TRBV4-1|-
CASSHVRAEQFF
>TRBD1|TRBJ1-5|TRBV6-5|-
CASRGTGGNQPQHF
>TRBD2|TRBJ2-7|TRBV3-1/TRBV3-2|-
CASSHTGGLFEQYF
>TRBD1|TRBJ1-6|TRBV6-6|-
CASSGTGIFNSPLHF
>-|TRBJ1-5|TRBV27|-
CASSSGWKGNQPQHF
>-|TRBJ2-5|TRBV7-6|-
CASSSGEYQETQYF
>-|TRBJ1-2|TRBV3-1/TRBV3-2|few
CASSQELSRGYTF
>-|TRBJ2-1|TRBV7-6|-
CASSLETYPKAQFF
>TRBD1|TRBJ1-2|TRBV6-5|once
CASSIDRGVYGYTF
>-|TRBJ1-5|TRBV5-8|-
CASSLAGLGNQPQHF
>TRBD2|TRBJ2-7|TRBV6-6|-
CASSPAGTSGGQTYEQYF
>TRBD1|TRBJ1-1|TRBV9|few
CASSSQPGQGTMNTEAFF
>TRBD1|TRBJ2-2|TRBV6-1|-
CASSEPGQGRTGELFF
>TRBD1|TRBJ2-2|TRBV23-1|-
CASSHWTGGNTGELFF
>TRBD1|TRBJ2-1|TRBV18|-
CASSPTDRAYNEQFF
>TRBD1|TRBJ2-5|TRBV28|-
CASSLIQGARKTQYF
>TRBD2|TRBJ2-1|TRBV11-3|-
CASSLDSGGRPRFF
>-|TRBJ2-7|TRBV27|-
CASSLYQGAYEQYF
>TRBD1|TRBJ1-4|TRBV7-2|-
CASSLTGALNEKLFF
>-|TRBJ2-1|TRBV11-3|-
CASSLNGEQFF
>TRBD1|TRBJ1-2|TRBV5-1|-
CASSRDRELYGYTF
>TRBD1|TRBJ1-2|TRBV11-2|-
CASSLGPRQGGGGYTF